This TCR beta chain comes out of a study of blood T cell repertoires in COVID-19. On the study more broadly: The United States, Italy and Spain supplied acute and convalescent COVID-19 samples. Sources were T cells, B-cell-depleted T cells, or PBMCs; the material itself was cDNA or gDNA.

Original methodology: For nucleated cells, counts were estimated from reference gene primer amplification. Clones were sequenced by immunoSEQ multiplex PCR, and TCRdb holds only the in-frame ones, with some missing. D and trimming were read from the DNA, whereas the V and J calls and clone size are those reported in that table. This table holds tens of thousands of clones, roughly four fifths found once. Germline loops: CDR1 LNHDA, CDR2 SQIVND (reference sequence). CDR3 length: 16 amino acids. The ends lost 5 bases at V and 1 base at J; junction bases unmatched: 9. This clone appeared a single time. The sequenced sample was peripheral blood. The rearrangement links TRBV19 to TRBJ1-1, with 8 bases aligning to TRBD1. This clonotype originated in a woman in her 70s with acute or convalescent COVID-19. CDR3 DNA: TGTGCCAGTAGTCGAAGTCCCGGGACAGGGAACACTGAAGCTTTCTTT. It encodes CASSRSPGTGNTEAFF.